Below are 4 T cell receptor beta chains sequenced from a single sample in a study of cytomegalovirus exposure and HLA in healthy donors. A multiplex PCR was run with 60 Vbeta primers and 13 Jbeta primers. Generated by immunoSEQ multiplex PCR, the TCRdb table keeps only in-frame clones and is missing some. The repertoire has approximately 150,000 clones, 65% to 90% of them found once; the top ten carry 2.9%. The sequencing sample was made of PBMCs. These receptor sequences come from a woman aged 25-40 years in good health and CMV-seronegative.

V gene TRBV4-1 combines with J gene TRBJ1-1; 8 nucleotides agree with TRBD1. V lost 0 bases, J lost 2 bases, and 5 bases stayed unmatched. The CDR3 extends over 16 amino acids. The germline CDR1 and CDR2 sequences are MGHRA and YSYEKL. The CDR3 bases are TGCGCCAGCAGCCAAGACAGCGGGACAGGAAACACTGAAGCTTTCTTT. Its protein product is CASSQDSGTGNTEAFF.

The chain joins TRBV9 to TRBJ1-2; perhaps TRBD1 as D (5 bases). V shed 5 bases and J shed 3 bases, with 17 bases lying between them. The length of the CDR3 is 15 residues. Per the germline V gene, CDR1 is SGDLS and CDR2 is YYNGEE. The CDR3 DNA follows: TGTGCCAGCAGTTCGGGGGGTGACGGTTACTATGGCTACACCTTC. This translates into CASSSGGDGYYGYTF.

The chain has TRBV9 and TRBJ2-5, with TRBD2 as a possible D gene (6 bases). The germline CDR1 and CDR2 sequences are SGDLS and YYNGEE. The CDR3 sequence is 14 residues long. Trimming took 3 bases from V and 5 from J, leaving 14 bases between them. The CDR3 coding sequence is TGTGCCAGCAGCGCCCGGGACTCAATGGAGACCCAGTACTTC. It is translated as CASSARDSMETQYF.

The chain links TRBV4-1 to TRBJ2-1; 13 bases fit TRBD2. The trim removed 1 base at V and 3 bases at J, leaving 3 bases unmatched. The CDR3 is made up of 17 amino acids. CDR1 is MGHRA, CDR2 YSYEKL, per germline. The CDR3 sequence is CASSQGLAGGHYNEQFF. As DNA, the CDR3 is TGCGCCAGCAGCCAAGGACTAGCGGGGGGTCACTACAATGAGCAGTTCTTC.